The rows below give T cell receptor beta chains drawn from one sample of a study of blood T cell repertoires in COVID-19. Sequencing was performed with immunoSEQ multiplex PCR; in TCRdb, only in-frame clones are kept and a portion is missing. This table has about 41,000 clones, nearly 90% appearing once. The sample taken for sequencing was peripheral blood. Receptors were obtained from a man aged 55 to 70 with acute or convalescent COVID-19. Both conserved end residues are part of each CDR3. D genes are given only for firm matches. The listing skips clone size in some rows; elsewhere it reads once, few, many or a size class.

j_call: TRBJ1-2
v_call: TRBV2
clone_size: medium-sized
d_call: .
cdr3_aa: CASSRGGGGNYGYTF
cdr3_nt: TGTGCCAGCAGCCGGGGTGGGGGAGGTAACTATGGCTACACCTTC

j_call: TRBJ1-3
v_call: TRBV30
clone_size: once
d_call: .
cdr3_aa: CAWSRTSGNTIYF
cdr3_nt: TGTGCCTGGAGCCGGACTTCGGGAAACACCATATATTTT

j_call: TRBJ1-6
v_call: TRBV6-5
clone_size: .
d_call: .
cdr3_aa: CASMNSGNSPLHF
cdr3_nt: TGTGCCAGCATGAACAGCGGAAATTCACCCCTCCACTTT

j_call: TRBJ2-3
v_call: TRBV7-2
clone_size: .
d_call: .
cdr3_aa: CASSATHTDTQYF
cdr3_nt: TGTGCCAGCAGCGCGACTCACACAGATACGCAGTATTTT

j_call: TRBJ1-1
v_call: TRBV27
clone_size: .
d_call: TRBD1
cdr3_aa: CASSGTGKGAEAFF
cdr3_nt: TGTGCCAGCAGCGGGACAGGGAAAGGCGCTGAAGCTTTCTTT

j_call: TRBJ2-6
v_call: TRBV9
clone_size: .
d_call: .
cdr3_aa: CASDSSGANVLTF
cdr3_nt: TGTGCCAGCGACTCCTCTGGGGCCAACGTCCTGACTTTC

j_call: TRBJ2-3
v_call: TRBV18
clone_size: .
d_call: .
cdr3_aa: CASSPGPQYTDTQYF
cdr3_nt: TGTGCCAGCTCACCAGGCCCCCAGTACACAGATACGCAGTATTTT

j_call: TRBJ2-1
v_call: TRBV19
clone_size: .
d_call: TRBD1
cdr3_aa: CASSIDRGFNNEQFF
cdr3_nt: TGTGCCAGTAGTATCGACAGGGGTTTTAACAATGAGCAGTTCTTC

j_call: TRBJ1-1
v_call: TRBV19
clone_size: .
d_call: TRBD1
cdr3_aa: CASRDRETEAFF
cdr3_nt: TGTGCCAGCCGGGACAGGGAAACTGAAGCTTTCTTT

j_call: TRBJ2-7
v_call: TRBV19
clone_size: .
d_call: TRBD2
cdr3_aa: CATQRGDSYEQYF
cdr3_nt: TGTGCCACCCAACGGGGGGATTCCTACGAGCAGTACTTC

j_call: TRBJ2-3
v_call: TRBV11-2
clone_size: .
d_call: .
cdr3_aa: CASSSGLRTDTQYF
cdr3_nt: TGTGCCAGCAGCTCGGGACTGCGCACAGATACGCAGTATTTT

j_call: TRBJ2-5
v_call: TRBV6-1
clone_size: .
d_call: TRBD2
cdr3_aa: CASSETRSGGQLLQETQYF
cdr3_nt: TGTGCCAGCAGTGAAACACGGAGCGGGGGGCAGCTACTCCAAGAGACCCAGTACTTC

j_call: TRBJ2-2
v_call: TRBV7-3
clone_size: .
d_call: TRBD1
cdr3_aa: CASSPTGGVGTGELFF
cdr3_nt: TGTGCCAGCAGCCCGACAGGGGGCGTTGGCACCGGGGAGCTGTTTTTT

j_call: TRBJ2-7
v_call: TRBV7-9
clone_size: .
d_call: TRBD1
cdr3_aa: CASSFGGQGYEQYF
cdr3_nt: TGTGCCAGCAGCTTCGGGGGACAGGGTTACGAGCAGTACTTC

j_call: TRBJ2-1
v_call: TRBV7-9
clone_size: .
d_call: .
cdr3_aa: CASSLVFAGWNEQFF
cdr3_nt: TGTGCCAGCAGCTTAGTATTCGCAGGGTGGAATGAGCAGTTCTTC

j_call: TRBJ2-2
v_call: TRBV7-8
clone_size: .
d_call: .
cdr3_aa: CASSPGVGELFF
cdr3_nt: TGTGCCAGCAGCCCGGGGGTCGGGGAGCTGTTTTTT

j_call: TRBJ1-3
v_call: TRBV6-1
clone_size: .
d_call: TRBD1
cdr3_aa: CASSEPRGSSGNTIYF
cdr3_nt: TGTGCCAGCAGTGAACCCAGGGGGTCTTCTGGAAACACCATATATTTT

j_call: TRBJ2-3
v_call: TRBV7-2
clone_size: .
d_call: .
cdr3_aa: CASSTRQETTDTQYF
cdr3_nt: TGTGCCAGCAGCACCCGACAGGAGACCACAGATACGCAGTATTTT

j_call: TRBJ1-4
v_call: TRBV27
clone_size: .
d_call: .
cdr3_aa: CASSPTWGVNEKLFF
cdr3_nt: TGTGCCAGCAGTCCTACCTGGGGCGTTAATGAAAAACTGTTTTTT

j_call: TRBJ2-7
v_call: TRBV6-1
clone_size: .
d_call: TRBD1
cdr3_aa: CASSENQGAYEQYF
cdr3_nt: TGTGCCAGCAGTGAGAACCAGGGGGCCTACGAGCAGTACTTC

j_call: TRBJ2-1
v_call: TRBV3-1/TRBV3-2
clone_size: .
d_call: TRBD2
cdr3_aa: CASSLIAGGYNEQFF
cdr3_nt: TGTGCCAGCAGCCTAATAGCGGGGGGCTACAATGAGCAGTTCTTC

j_call: TRBJ2-1
v_call: TRBV7-7
clone_size: .
d_call: TRBD2
cdr3_aa: CASSVLAGAYNEQFF
cdr3_nt: TGTGCTAGCAGCGTACTAGCGGGGGCCTACAATGAGCAGTTCTTC

j_call: TRBJ1-6
v_call: TRBV21-1
clone_size: .
d_call: .
cdr3_aa: CASSPNGTEDNSPLHF
cdr3_nt: TGTGCCAGCTCCCCTAATGGGACAGAAGATAATTCACCCCTCCACTTT

j_call: TRBJ1-1
v_call: TRBV7-2
clone_size: few
d_call: .
cdr3_aa: CASSPRRDTEAFF
cdr3_nt: TGTGCCAGCAGCCCCAGGCGGGACACTGAAGCTTTCTTT

j_call: TRBJ2-7
v_call: TRBV5-6
clone_size: .
d_call: TRBD2
cdr3_aa: CASSGPRREGQYF
cdr3_nt: TGTGCCAGCAGTGGCCCTAGGAGGGAGGGGCAGTACTTC

j_call: TRBJ2-2
v_call: TRBV7-8
clone_size: few
d_call: .
cdr3_aa: CASSLAAVLNTGELFF
cdr3_nt: TGTGCCAGCAGCTTAGCGGCCGTTCTGAACACCGGGGAGCTGTTTTTT

j_call: TRBJ2-7
v_call: TRBV3-1/TRBV3-2
clone_size: .
d_call: .
cdr3_aa: CASSQAGSYEQYF
cdr3_nt: TGTGCCAGCAGCCAAGCTGGCAGCTACGAGCAGTACTTC

j_call: TRBJ1-1
v_call: TRBV12-3/TRBV12-4
clone_size: medium-sized
d_call: TRBD1
cdr3_aa: CASSLSGGSEAFF
cdr3_nt: TGTGCCAGCAGTTTATCAGGGGGAAGTGAAGCTTTCTTT

j_call: TRBJ2-1
v_call: TRBV6-6
clone_size: .
d_call: .
cdr3_aa: CASSYATLGGNEQFF
cdr3_nt: TGTGCCAGCAGTTACGCCACCCTGGGGGGCAATGAGCAGTTCTTC

j_call: TRBJ1-1
v_call: TRBV19
clone_size: .
d_call: .
cdr3_aa: CASSIGPGLAAFF
cdr3_nt: TGTGCCAGTAGTATAGGGCCGGGGTTGGCAGCTTTCTTT

j_call: TRBJ1-2
v_call: TRBV4-3
clone_size: .
d_call: TRBD1
cdr3_aa: CASSQEPTGEGGYTF
cdr3_nt: TGCGCCAGCAGCCAAGAACCGACAGGGGAGGGTGGCTACACCTTC

j_call: TRBJ2-2
v_call: TRBV15
clone_size: .
d_call: TRBD1
cdr3_aa: CATSSRTGKVDGELFF
cdr3_nt: TGTGCCACCAGCAGCCGGACAGGGAAGGTAGACGGGGAGCTGTTTTTT

j_call: TRBJ1-2
v_call: TRBV30
clone_size: .
d_call: .
cdr3_aa: CAWSGGGGYTF
cdr3_nt: TGTGCCTGGAGTGGGGGGGGAGGCTACACCTTC

j_call: TRBJ1-1
v_call: TRBV9
clone_size: .
d_call: TRBD1
cdr3_aa: CASSVVKGAGTEAFF
cdr3_nt: TGTGCCAGCAGCGTAGTGAAGGGGGCGGGCACTGAAGCTTTCTTT

j_call: TRBJ1-2
v_call: TRBV7-9
clone_size: .
d_call: TRBD1
cdr3_aa: CASSTQGASGYTF
cdr3_nt: TGTGCCAGCAGCACACAGGGGGCCTCTGGCTACACCTTC

j_call: TRBJ2-1
v_call: TRBV24-1
clone_size: few
d_call: .
cdr3_aa: CATSDLQGRDEQFF
cdr3_nt: TGTGCCACCAGTGATTTGCAGGGGCGGGATGAGCAGTTCTTC

j_call: TRBJ1-2
v_call: TRBV5-6
clone_size: .
d_call: .
cdr3_aa: CASSLRGDRLGYTF
cdr3_nt: TGTGCCAGCAGCTTGAGAGGCGACAGGCTGGGCTACACCTTC

j_call: TRBJ1-6
v_call: TRBV30
clone_size: .
d_call: TRBD1
cdr3_aa: CAWSYRTGRDRVNSPLHF
cdr3_nt: TGTGCCTGGAGTTACAGAACCGGGAGGGACAGAGTAAATTCACCCCTCCACTTT

j_call: TRBJ1-2
v_call: TRBV6-6
clone_size: .
d_call: TRBD1
cdr3_aa: CATKTGFVYGYTF
cdr3_nt: TGTGCCACCAAGACAGGGTTTGTCTATGGCTACACCTTC

j_call: TRBJ1-2
v_call: TRBV6-5
clone_size: .
d_call: .
cdr3_aa: CASSPRPGTPNGYTF
cdr3_nt: TGTGCCAGCAGTCCCCGCCCCGGGACACCGAATGGCTACACCTTC

j_call: TRBJ1-5
v_call: TRBV2
clone_size: .
d_call: .
cdr3_aa: CASSDAAVHQPQHF
cdr3_nt: TGTGCCAGCAGTGATGCGGCAGTTCATCAGCCCCAGCATTTT

j_call: TRBJ2-2
v_call: TRBV18
clone_size: .
d_call: .
cdr3_aa: CASSPLGTNTGELFF
cdr3_nt: TGTGCCAGCTCACCGCTCGGGACGAACACCGGGGAGCTGTTTTTT

j_call: TRBJ1-5
v_call: TRBV6-5
clone_size: .
d_call: .
cdr3_aa: CASRAGQGSQPQHF
cdr3_nt: TGTGCCAGCAGGGCAGGGCAGGGGAGTCAGCCCCAGCATTTT

j_call: TRBJ1-2
v_call: TRBV9
clone_size: .
d_call: .
cdr3_aa: CASSRDRNYGYTF
cdr3_nt: TGTGCCAGCAGTCGTGACAGAAACTATGGCTACACCTTC

j_call: TRBJ1-3
v_call: TRBV6-5
clone_size: .
d_call: .
cdr3_aa: CASSYRGGGNTIYF
cdr3_nt: TGTGCCAGCAGTTACCGAGGGGGTGGAAACACCATATATTTT

j_call: TRBJ1-2
v_call: TRBV27
clone_size: .
d_call: .
cdr3_aa: CASSLYRGYGYTF
cdr3_nt: TGTGCCAGCAGTTTATATCGAGGGTATGGCTACACCTTC